The 14 T cell receptor beta chains below all came from one sample that was sequenced in a study of T-cell memory formation after mild COVID-19. TCRdb reanalysed the 5' RACE reads using MiXCR and keeps one entry per CDR3 protein. The data hold 70,000 to 100,000 distinct CDR3 sequences, with about 16% observed a single time. Input material: PBMCs or a T cell subset sorted from them (not recorded which). The source is a man aged 18-30 years who had mild COVID-19 (a few samples of this study predate the infection). Cell type and time point are not known.

In this sample, this clonotype turned up a few times. The J gene is TRBJ2-7, the V gene TRBV6-5; D unresolved. The CDR3 is made up of 15 amino acids. V lost 2 bases to trimming and J lost 2 bases, with 13 bases between them. CDR1 is MNHEY, CDR2 SVGAGI, per germline. The CDR3 nucleotides read TGTGCCAGCAGTTACGGCCGGTTAGCAACCTACGAGCAGTACTTC. Its translation is CASSYGRLATYEQYF.

The V call is TRBV6-5, the J call TRBJ1-1, with D hard to call. In germline, CDR1 is MNHEY, CDR2 SVGAGI. V lost 5 bases, J lost 6 bases, and 16 bases lay in between. CDR3 length equals 14 residues. CDR3 nucleotide sequence: TGTGCCAGCAGTCTCCAAAACTCGGGCGCTGAAGCTTTCTTT. Translation gives CASSLQNSGAEAFF.

This clonotype has more than one count but fewer than ten. One end of the junction varies from germline; a read error may be responsible. This chain uses TRBV5-6 with TRBJ1-5; D is ambiguous. The length of the CDR3 is 13 residues. Germline loops: CDR1 SGHDT, CDR2 YYEEEE. Here the CDR3 reads CASSLGGYQPQHF. The CDR3 DNA follows: TGTGCCAGCAGCTTGGGCGGGTATCAGCCACAGCATTTT.

This clonotype was counted only a few times. This chain joins TRBV20-1 and TRBJ2-2; TRBD1 might be the D (5 bases). The V gene's germline CDR1 is DFQATT and CDR2 SNEGSKA (reference sequence). V was cut by 7 bases and J by 4 bases, with 19 bases left in between. This CDR3 contains 15 residues. The CDR3 region is CSGARVSSGTGELFF. CDR3 DNA: TGCAGTGGGGCCAGGGTCAGTTCAGGCACCGGGGAGCTGTTTTTT.

This clonotype showed up just once. V is TRBV15 and J is TRBJ2-3; 14 bases line up with TRBD2. V was clipped by 3 bases and J by 4 bases; unmatched bases: 3. The CDR3 runs to 16 residues. Germline CDR1 and CDR2: LNHNV and YYDKDF (reference sequence). Written as DNA, the CDR3 is TGTGCCACCAGCAGGGGGACTAGCGGGGGCGCAGATACGCAGTATTTT. This encodes CATSRGTSGGADTQYF.

This clonotype was observed a few times. The V call is TRBV7-8, the J call TRBJ1-2; no reliable D call. The CDR3 is 15 residues long. Looked up from germline, CDR1 is SGHVS and CDR2 is FQNEAQ. The germline V and J ends were trimmed by 1 base and 2 bases, with 11 bases remaining between them. The CDR3 DNA follows: TGTGCCAGCAGCTTAGGGGCAGCCTTCAACTATGGCTACACCTTC. As protein: CASSLGAAFNYGYTF.

This clonotype appeared a few times. CDR3 in DNA: TGCGCCAGCAGCCAAGTCGTTCGGGGCGAGGAGACCCAGTACTTC. Its translation: CASSQVVRGEETQYF. The rearrangement uses TRBV4-1 and TRBJ2-5; perhaps D is TRBD1 or TRBD2 (5 bases each). Germline CDR1 MGHRA, CDR2 YSYEKL. V lost 1 base to trimming and J lost 5 bases, with 14 bases between them. The CDR3 runs 15 residues.

The chain couples TRBV28 to TRBJ2-7; no clear D gene. V dropped 5 bases and J dropped 0 bases, with 20 bases sitting between them. This CDR3 region has 17 residues. Germline-derived CDR1 and CDR2 are MDHEN and SYDVKM. CDR3 amino acids: CASSGVPRASSSYEQYV. In DNA, the CDR3 is TGTGCCAGCAGTGGGGTACCTCGGGCCTCGAGCTCCTACGAGCAGTACGTC.

This chain links TRBV6-2 or TRBV6-3 with TRBJ2-1; 15 bases are a match to TRBD2. The CDR3 runs to 21 residues. Germline CDR1 is MNHEY and CDR2 is SVGEGT. The ends lost 4 bases at V and 2 bases at J; junction bases unmatched: 15. CDR3 coding DNA: TGTGCCAGCAGTTCCATAATAGCCGGGACTAGCGGGGGGCCCACCTACAATGAGCAGTTCTTC. Amino acid sequence: CASSSIIAGTSGGPTYNEQFF.

This clonotype was detected a few times. The rearrangement joins TRBV7-6 to TRBJ1-1, with D uncertain. Per germline, CDR1 SGHVS and CDR2 FNYEAQ. The CDR3 spans 16 residues. V gave up 0 bases and J gave up 3 bases, with 14 bases separating them. The CDR3 DNA reads as TGTGCCAGCAGCTTAGCGCTAGGACGGAGGGACACTGAAGCTTTCTTT. Its protein is CASSLALGRRDTEAFF.

This chain joins TRBV6-1 and TRBJ2-5; 8 bases map to TRBD1. V trimming: 4 bases; J trimming: 1 base; junction bases outside the gene matches: 5. The germline V gene encodes CDR1 MNHNS and CDR2 SASEGT. The length of the CDR3 is 15 residues. CDR3 nucleotides: TGTGCCAGCAGTGCTTACACAGGGGGCCAAGAGACCCAGTACTTC. Translation gives CASSAYTGGQETQYF.

This rearrangement joins TRBV4-2 to TRBJ2-7; the match to TRBD2 covers 7 bases. Germline values: CDR1 LGHNA, CDR2 YNFKEQ. J lost 0 bases, V lost 0 bases, and 8 bases had no gene match. The CDR3 is made up of 17 amino acids. Written as DNA, the CDR3 is TGTGCCAGCAGCCAAGATTGGTCGCGGGGGAGCTCCTACGAGCAGTACTTC. It specifies CASSQDWSRGSSYEQYF.

This clonotype showed up many times. The J gene is TRBJ2-2, the V gene TRBV6-2 or TRBV6-3; 11 bases are shared with TRBD2. The CDR3 contains 15 residues. V lost 5 bases, J lost 3 bases, and 2 bases stayed unmatched. CDR1 is MNHEY and CDR2 is SVGEGT in the germline V gene. The CDR3 here is CASSTGLADTGELFF. The CDR3 DNA is TGTGCCAGCAGTACGGGACTAGCGGACACCGGGGAGCTGTTTTTT.

This clonotype has ten or more counts. The V call is TRBV9, the J call TRBJ1-3, with 7 bases that match TRBD1. Germline assignment: CDR1 SGDLS and CDR2 YYNGEE. With 3 bases clipped from V and 0 bases from J, the junction kept 6 bases outside the gene matches. CDR3 length equals 16 residues. The CDR3 DNA sequence: TGTGCCAGCAGCGCATTAGGGGGCTTCTCTGGAAACACCATATATTTT. Protein: CASSALGGFSGNTIYF.